The sequence of this T cell receptor (beta chain) was determined in a study of T cell responses to AZD1222 COVID-19 vaccine (dated by TCRdb to the early 2020s). Study-wide context: Because spike-specific TCR depth and breadth did not differ between the two schedules, AZD1222 recipients who got a second dose at roughly 4 weeks were pooled with those who got a second dose at roughly 12 weeks. Trial participants were enrolled into age subgroups of 18-55, 56-69 and 70-plus years, which contained 148, 28 and 57 TCR-sequenced participants, respectively. TCR sequencing covered over 230 trial participants: 200 to 210 given two doses of AZD1222 and 26 given two doses of MenACWY control vaccine.

Comments on this clone: The clone's antigen remains unknown. No much larger clone exists at a distance of one base, and base qualities are not known.

Broader findings and caveats from the paper: Spike-specific TCR breadth and depth rose significantly after two AZD1222 doses compared with day 0 and with MenACWY recipients. Participants were mostly white British, with more females than males. The authors suggested clonal diversity may have been underestimated. Reportedly, almost half of the unique spike-specific TCRs recognized epitopes lying outside the regions that are mutated in the B.1.351 and B.1.1.7 variants. Only six AZD1222 recipients were SARS-CoV-2 seropositive at baseline, limiting conclusions about previously exposed vaccinees. Because no samples from the day 14 peak response were available, repertoires could be characterized only after the peak T cell response. The vaccine-associated CD4 TCRs covered the entire spike protein, and the dominant responses fell in regions 160-218 and 743-854. The 56-69-year group was small, and its depth increase did not reach significance, likely because of low power.

CDR3 length: 14 amino acids, cysteine to phenylalanine. CDR3 DNA is the only sequence kept; it has 42 bases, read in frame from the first base. The germline ends are 8 bases apart after V is trimmed by 6 bases and J by 0 bases. Reading the germline V gene gives CDR1 ENHRY and CDR2 SYGVKD. The CDR3 regions of human TCRbeta chains were subjected to immunosequencing. Regarding the original processing steps: TCRs in the repertoires were compared against a reference library of SARS-CoV-2-specific TCRs that had been generated with the MIRA antigen-specificity platform. Breadth meant the fraction of unique TCRs that were SARS-CoV-2-associated, whereas depth meant the fraction of total T cells that were SARS-CoV-2-associated. Using the MIRA data, each spike-specific TCR was assigned both to the spike region to which the TCR was reactive and to a CD4 or CD8 class. Log10-transformed breadth and depth values were compared by one-way ANOVA with Sidak's multiple comparisons tests. Entries here come from immuneACCESS through TCRdb and include only in-frame sequences with V and J called. Some clones fail to appear in such tables; in the studies checked, an unresolved V gene covers under half of the shortfall, and the cause of the remainder is unknown. V and J calls plus clone size are reproduced from that table; the DNA served to infer D and trimming. Here the sample has 110,000 to 150,000 clones; under 95% occur a single time. 1.5% to 2% of the sample is taken by the ten largest.

The time point label on this specimen signifies: baseline before first vaccination. Samples from vaccinated people were obtained from the UK trials COV001 and COV002, which included a single-blind randomized controlled phase 2/3 trial of AZD1222 (ChAdOx1 nCoV-19) in healthy adults. For TCRbeta chain sequencing, PBMC samples were collected from trial participants at day 0 and at day 28 after the second dose. Sample: peripheral blood, taken on day 0 of AZD1222 vaccination. This clonotype originated in an adult in good health. This chain joins TRBV10-3 to TRBJ2-2; the D gene is unclear. The DNA sequence is as follows: TGTGCCATCAGGGCACTATCGAACACCGGGGAGCTGTTTTTT. It encodes CAIRALSNTGELFF.